Below are 4 T cell receptor beta chains sequenced from a single sample in a study of T and B cells in COVID-19 patients (TCRdb year 2020). TRB repertoires were amplified using about 220-550 ng of genomic DNA isolated from blood. Sequencing took place on an Illumina MiSeq. TRB rearrangements were amplified by multiplex PCR with BIOMED2 TRB-A/B primer pools. Through fastp at Q25 and MiXCR, TCRdb rebuilt clones from the public reads, retaining in-frame beta chains. Rows merge per CDR3 protein into single entries with the most common DNA and genes. The table for this sample lists approximately 6,400 distinct CDR3 sequences; about a quarter of them were counted only once. The ten top clones hold less than 15% of the sample. The material sequenced was blood. The receptors originated from a human donor with active COVID-19.

Sample share makes this clonotype medium-sized. V gene TRBV19 combines with J gene TRBJ1-2; no clear D. Germline V gene sequence: CDR1 LNHDA, CDR2 SQIVND (reference sequence). V lost 7 bases and J 8 bases, leaving 26 bases between the germline ends. The CDR3 totals 16 residues. CDR3 in amino acids: CASNSPGLPLGGGYTF. CDR3 in DNA: TGTGCCAGTAACTCCCCCGGACTACCCCTGGGTGGAGGCTACACCTTC.

In this sample, this clonotype is medium-sized (0.01 to 0.1%). The V gene is TRBV5-4, the J gene TRBJ2-7; TRBD1 aligns across 7 bases. Germline V gene sequence: CDR1 SGHNT, CDR2 YYREEE (reference sequence). V was clipped by 0 bases and J by 6 bases; unmatched bases: 9. This CDR3 contains 15 residues. The CDR3 DNA reads TGTGCCAGCAGCTTGGCTCGACAGGGTATTAGCGAGCAGTACTTC. This codes for CASSLARQGISEQYF.

This clonotype has just one count. This chain uses TRBV7-9 with TRBJ2-1, with 11 nucleotides matching TRBD2. In germline, CDR1 is SEHNR, CDR2 FQNEAQ (reference sequence). The CDR3 has 16 residues. Trimming cost V 1 base and J 5 bases; bases outside gene matches: 4. The CDR3 here is CASSLVLAGGNNEQFF. In nucleotides, the CDR3 is TGTGCCAGCAGCTTAGTCCTAGCGGGGGGAAACAATGAGCAGTTCTTC.

This chain connects TRBV10-3 to TRBJ2-7; no clear D gene. The germline V gene encodes CDR1 ENHRY and CDR2 SYGVKD. This CDR3 has 15 residues. The V end lost 0 bases, the J end lost 0 bases, and 9 bases lay between the germline ends. The CDR3 DNA is TGTGCCATCAGTGAGTCCCCCGGAAGCTCCTACGAGCAGTACTTC. Protein: CAISESPGSSYEQYF.